The clone carrying this T cell receptor beta chain was detected only a few times. What it binds is not known. This sample is drawn from a study of cytotoxic CD8 clonotypes in ibrutinib-treated CLL. Study-level background: Response specimens were obtained following a median treatment duration of around 12 months, with a range of 6 to 36. Study results and limitations: At progression, clonality fell back toward baseline after rising at ibrutinib response.

TCRdb keeps only in-frame clones here, not all; method: immunoSEQ multiplex PCR. Here the sample spans more than 200,000 clones, roughly 65% being singletons. Per the germline V gene, CDR1 is MNHEY and CDR2 is SMNVEV (reference sequence). Trimming cost V 7 bases and J 4 bases; bases outside gene matches: 4. The CDR3 spans 13 residues. The TCR was taken from a human donor with chronic lymphocytic leukemia. Source: PBMCs, taken after 12 months of ibrutinib treatment. V and J are TRBV27 and TRBJ1-1; 9 nucleotides match TRBD1. The chain's CDR3 is CASTSDRGTEAFF. CDR3 sequence (DNA): TGTGCCAGCACCTCGGACAGGGGCACTGAAGCTTTCTTT.